A single TCR beta chain is shown here with its context. Its antigen is still unknown. The data were taken from a study of PD-1 blockade in classical Hodgkin lymphoma. All patients relapsed after autologous stem cell transplantation, and brentuximab vedotin exposure varied. Study observations and caveats: Prior therapy or disease activity may underlie the repertoire differences, whose causes remain undefined.

The V and J ends lost 3 bases and 4 bases, in that order; junction bases with no gene match: 7. Germline V gives CDR1 KGHSH, CDR2 LQKENI. This CDR3 has 16 amino acids. Clones were sequenced by immunoSEQ multiplex PCR, and TCRdb holds only the in-frame ones, with some missing. Of some 32,000 clones in the sample, roughly 82% were seen once. The source was peripheral blood mononuclear cells (PBMCs), collected at baseline. The sequence was obtained from a human donor with classical Hodgkin lymphoma. This chain joins TRBV18 and TRBJ1-5; 9 bases match TRBD1. In DNA, the CDR3 is TGTGCCAGCTCACCTACAGGGGGCGAGGATAATCAGCCCCAGCATTTT. It specifies CASSPTGGEDNQPQHF.